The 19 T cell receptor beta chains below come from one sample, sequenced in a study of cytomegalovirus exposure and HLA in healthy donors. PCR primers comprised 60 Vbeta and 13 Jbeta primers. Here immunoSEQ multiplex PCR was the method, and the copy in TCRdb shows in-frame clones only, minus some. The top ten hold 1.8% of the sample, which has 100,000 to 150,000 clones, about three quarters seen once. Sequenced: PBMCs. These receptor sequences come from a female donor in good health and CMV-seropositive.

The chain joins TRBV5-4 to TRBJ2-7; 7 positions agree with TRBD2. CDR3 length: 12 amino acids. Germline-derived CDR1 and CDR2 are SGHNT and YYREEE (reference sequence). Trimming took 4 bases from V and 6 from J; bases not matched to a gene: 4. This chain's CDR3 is CASSKTSLEQYF. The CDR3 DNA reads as TGTGCCAGCAGCAAGACTAGCCTCGAGCAGTACTTC.

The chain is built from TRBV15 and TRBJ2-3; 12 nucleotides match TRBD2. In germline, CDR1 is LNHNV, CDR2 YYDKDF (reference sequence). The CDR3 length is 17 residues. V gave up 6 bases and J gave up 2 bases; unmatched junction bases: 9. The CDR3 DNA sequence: TGTGCCACCAGGCATATCCTAGCGGGGGGGTTCACAGATACGCAGTATTTT. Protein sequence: CATRHILAGGFTDTQYF. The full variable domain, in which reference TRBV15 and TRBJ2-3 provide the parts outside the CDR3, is DAMVIQNPRYQVTQFGKPVTLSCSQTLNHNVMYWYQQKSSQAPKLLFHYYDKDFNNEADTPDNFQSRRPNTSFCFLDIRSPGLGDTAMYLCATRHILAGGFTDTQYFGPGTRLTVL.

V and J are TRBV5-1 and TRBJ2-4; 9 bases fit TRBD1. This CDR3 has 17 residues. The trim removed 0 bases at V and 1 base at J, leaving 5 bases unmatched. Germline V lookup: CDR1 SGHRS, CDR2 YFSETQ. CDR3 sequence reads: CASSLGDRGWAKNIQYF. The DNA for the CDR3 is TGCGCCAGCAGCTTGGGCGACAGGGGGTGGGCCAAAAACATTCAGTACTTC.

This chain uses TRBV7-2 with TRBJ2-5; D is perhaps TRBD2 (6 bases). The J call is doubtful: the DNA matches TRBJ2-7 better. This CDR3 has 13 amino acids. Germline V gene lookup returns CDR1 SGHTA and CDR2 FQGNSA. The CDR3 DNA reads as TGTGCCAGCAGAAGGGACTTACGCTACGAGCAGTACTTC. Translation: CASRRDLRYEQYF.

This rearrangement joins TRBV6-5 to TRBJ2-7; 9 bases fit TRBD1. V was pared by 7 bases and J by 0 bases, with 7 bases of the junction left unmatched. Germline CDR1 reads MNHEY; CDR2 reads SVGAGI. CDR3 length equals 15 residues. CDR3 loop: CASKSGTGSSYEQYF. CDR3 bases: TGTGCCAGCAAATCCGGGACAGGGAGCTCCTACGAGCAGTACTTC.

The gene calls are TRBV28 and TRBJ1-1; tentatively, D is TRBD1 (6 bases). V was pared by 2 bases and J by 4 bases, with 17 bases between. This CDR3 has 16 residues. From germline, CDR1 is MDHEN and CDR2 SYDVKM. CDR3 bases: TGTGCCAGCAGTTTAATCAGGGGCCCGGGGGGCACTGAAGCTTTCTTT. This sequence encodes CASSLIRGPGGTEAFF.

This CDR3 is CSVALFYGYTF. The CDR3 DNA sequence: TGCAGCGTTGCACTTTTCTATGGCTACACCTTC. This sequence joins TRBV29-1 and TRBJ1-2, with no clear D. The germline gives CDR1 SQVTM, CDR2 ANQGSEA. Trimming removed 4 bases from V and 4 bases from J, with 7 bases in between. This CDR3 is built from 11 residues.

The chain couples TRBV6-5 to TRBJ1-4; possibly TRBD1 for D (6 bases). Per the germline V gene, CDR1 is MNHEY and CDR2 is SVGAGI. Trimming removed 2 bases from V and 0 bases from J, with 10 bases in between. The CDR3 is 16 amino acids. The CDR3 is CASSYGGAATNEKLFF. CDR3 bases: TGTGCCAGCAGTTACGGGGGGGCTGCAACTAATGAAAAACTGTTTTTT.

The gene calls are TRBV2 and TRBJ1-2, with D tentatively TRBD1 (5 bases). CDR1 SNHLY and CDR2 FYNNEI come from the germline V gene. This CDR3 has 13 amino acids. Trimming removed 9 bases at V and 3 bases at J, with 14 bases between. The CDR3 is CARPTATDYGYTF. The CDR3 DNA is TGTGCCAGACCAACCGCGACAGACTATGGCTACACCTTC. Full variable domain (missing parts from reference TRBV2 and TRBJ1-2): EPEVTQTPSHQVTQMGQEVILRCVPISNHLYFYWYRQILGQKVEFLVSFYNNEISEKSEIFDDQFSVERPDGSNFTLKIRSTKLEDSAMYFCARPTATDYGYTFGSGTRLTVV.

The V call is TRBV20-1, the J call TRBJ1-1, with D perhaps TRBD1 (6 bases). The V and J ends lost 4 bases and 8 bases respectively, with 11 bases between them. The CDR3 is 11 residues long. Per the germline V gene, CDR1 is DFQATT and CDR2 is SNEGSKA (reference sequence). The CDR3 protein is CSATGAEEAFF. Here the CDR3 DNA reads TGCAGTGCTACAGGGGCCGAAGAAGCTTTCTTT.

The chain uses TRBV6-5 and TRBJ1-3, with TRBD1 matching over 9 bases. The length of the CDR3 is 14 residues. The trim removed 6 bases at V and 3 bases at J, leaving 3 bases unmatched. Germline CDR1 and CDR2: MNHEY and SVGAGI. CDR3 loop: CASSTTGGGNTIYF. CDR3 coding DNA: TGTGCCAGCAGCACGACAGGGGGTGGAAACACCATATATTTT.

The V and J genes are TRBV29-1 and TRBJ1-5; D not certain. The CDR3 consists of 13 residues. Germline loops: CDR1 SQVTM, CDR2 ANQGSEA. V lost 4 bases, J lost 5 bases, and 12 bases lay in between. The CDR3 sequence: CSVVQFPDQPQHF. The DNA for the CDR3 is TGCAGCGTTGTACAGTTCCCGGATCAGCCCCAGCATTTT.

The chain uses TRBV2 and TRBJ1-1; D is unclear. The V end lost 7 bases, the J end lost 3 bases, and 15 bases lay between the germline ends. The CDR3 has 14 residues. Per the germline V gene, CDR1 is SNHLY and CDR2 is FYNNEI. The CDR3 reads CASIIQPVDTEAFF. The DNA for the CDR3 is TGTGCCAGCATCATCCAACCGGTGGACACTGAAGCTTTCTTT. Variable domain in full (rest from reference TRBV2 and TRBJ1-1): EPEVTQTPSHQVTQMGQEVILRCVPISNHLYFYWYRQILGQKVEFLVSFYNNEISEKSEIFDDQFSVERPDGSNFTLKIRSTKLEDSAMYFCASIIQPVDTEAFFGQGTRLTVV.

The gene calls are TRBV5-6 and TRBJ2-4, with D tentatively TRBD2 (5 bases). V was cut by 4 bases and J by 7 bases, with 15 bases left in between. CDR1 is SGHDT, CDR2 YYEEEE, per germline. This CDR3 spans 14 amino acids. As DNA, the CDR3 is TGTGCCAGCAGCCTTTTGGAGGTTGAGAACATTCAGTACTTC. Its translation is CASSLLEVENIQYF. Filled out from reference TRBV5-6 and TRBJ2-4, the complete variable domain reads DAGVTQSPTHLIKTRGQQVTLRCSPKSGHDTVSWYQQALGQGPQFIFQYYEEEERQRGNFPDRFSGHQFPNYSSELNVNALLLGDSALYLCASSLLEVENIQYFGAGTRLSVL.

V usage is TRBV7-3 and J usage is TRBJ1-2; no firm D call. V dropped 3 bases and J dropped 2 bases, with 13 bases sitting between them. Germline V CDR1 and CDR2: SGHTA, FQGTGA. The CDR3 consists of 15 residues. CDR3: CASSLDFSGNYGYTF. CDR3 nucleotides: TGTGCCAGCAGCTTGGATTTTTCGGGGAACTATGGCTACACCTTC.

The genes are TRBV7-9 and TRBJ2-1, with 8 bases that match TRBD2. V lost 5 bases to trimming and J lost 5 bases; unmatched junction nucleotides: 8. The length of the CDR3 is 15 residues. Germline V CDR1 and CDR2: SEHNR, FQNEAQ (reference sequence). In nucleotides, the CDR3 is TGTGCCAGCAGCCGGACGGACGGGGGGGACAATGAGCAGTTCTTC. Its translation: CASSRTDGGDNEQFF.

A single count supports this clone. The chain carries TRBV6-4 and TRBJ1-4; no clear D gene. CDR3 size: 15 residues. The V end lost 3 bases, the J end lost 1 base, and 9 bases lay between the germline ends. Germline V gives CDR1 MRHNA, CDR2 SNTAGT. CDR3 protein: CASSDEERTNEKLFF. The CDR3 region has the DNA TGTGCCAGCAGTGATGAGGAAAGAACTAATGAAAAACTGTTTTTT.

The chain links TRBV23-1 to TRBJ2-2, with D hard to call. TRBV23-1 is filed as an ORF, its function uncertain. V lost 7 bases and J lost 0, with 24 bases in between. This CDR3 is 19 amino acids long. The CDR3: CASKNPARGYPPNTGELFF. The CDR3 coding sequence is TGCGCCAGCAAGAATCCCGCTCGAGGCTACCCTCCGAACACCGGGGAGCTGTTTTTT.

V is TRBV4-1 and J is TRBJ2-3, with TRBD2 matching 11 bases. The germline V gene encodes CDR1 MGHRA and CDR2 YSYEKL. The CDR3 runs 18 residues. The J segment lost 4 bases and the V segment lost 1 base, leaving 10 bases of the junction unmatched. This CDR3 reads CASSQGTIAGGTADTQYF. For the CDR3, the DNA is TGCGCCAGCAGCCAAGGGACTATAGCGGGGGGGACCGCAGATACGCAGTATTTT.